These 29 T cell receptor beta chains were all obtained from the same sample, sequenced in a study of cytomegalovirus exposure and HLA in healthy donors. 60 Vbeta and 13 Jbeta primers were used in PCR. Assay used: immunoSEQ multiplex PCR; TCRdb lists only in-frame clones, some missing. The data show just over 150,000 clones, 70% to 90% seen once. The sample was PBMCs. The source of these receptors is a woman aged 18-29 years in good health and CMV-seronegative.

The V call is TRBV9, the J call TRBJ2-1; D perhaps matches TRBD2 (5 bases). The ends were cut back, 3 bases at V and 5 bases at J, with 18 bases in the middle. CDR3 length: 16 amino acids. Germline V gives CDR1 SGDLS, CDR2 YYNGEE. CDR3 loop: CASSGSIARADNEQFF. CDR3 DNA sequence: TGTGCCAGCAGCGGATCCATAGCGAGAGCTGACAATGAGCAGTTCTTC.

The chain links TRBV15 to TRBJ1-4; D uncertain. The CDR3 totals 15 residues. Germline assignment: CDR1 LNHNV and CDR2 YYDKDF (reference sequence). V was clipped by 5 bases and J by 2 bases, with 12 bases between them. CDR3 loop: CATSPRMSTNEKLFF. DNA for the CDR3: TGTGCCACCAGCCCGAGGATGTCTACTAATGAAAAACTGTTTTTT. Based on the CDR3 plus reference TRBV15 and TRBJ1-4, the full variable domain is DAMVIQNPRYQVTQFGKPVTLSCSQTLNHNVMYWYQQKSSQAPKLLFHYYDKDFNNEADTPDNFQSRRPNTSFCFLDIRSPGLGDTAMYLCATSPRMSTNEKLFFGSGTQLSVL.

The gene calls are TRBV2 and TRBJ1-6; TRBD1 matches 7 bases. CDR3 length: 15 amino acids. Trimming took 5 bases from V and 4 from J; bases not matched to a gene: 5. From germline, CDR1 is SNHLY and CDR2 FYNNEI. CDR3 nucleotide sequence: TGTGCCAGCAGTCGACAGGGTTCATATAATTCACCCCTCCACTTT. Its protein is CASSRQGSYNSPLHF.

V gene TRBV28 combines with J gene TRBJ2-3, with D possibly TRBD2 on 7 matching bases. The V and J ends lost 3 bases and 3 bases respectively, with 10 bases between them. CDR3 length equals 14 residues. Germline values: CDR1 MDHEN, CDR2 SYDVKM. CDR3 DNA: TGTGCCAGCAGTTTCGCGGGGGCGACAGATACGCAGTATTTT. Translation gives CASSFAGATDTQYF. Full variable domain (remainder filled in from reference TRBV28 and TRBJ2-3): DVKVTQSSRYLVKRTGEKVFLECVQDMDHENMFWYRQDPGLGLRLIYFSYDVKMKEKGDIPEGYSVSREKKERFSLILESASTNQTSMYLCASSFAGATDTQYFGPGTRLTVL.

CDR3 sequence: CSAILSGGYTF. DNA for the CDR3: TGCAGTGCTATACTCTCAGGAGGCTACACCTTC. The chain couples TRBV20-1 to TRBJ1-2; D gene unclear. V was clipped by 4 bases and J by 8 bases, with 11 bases between them. The CDR3 has 11 amino acids. Germline-derived CDR1 and CDR2 are DFQATT and SNEGSKA (reference sequence).

CDR3 in amino acids: CATSGQVAQETQYF. CDR3 nucleotide sequence: TGTGCCACCAGCGGACAGGTCGCCCAAGAGACCCAGTACTTC. The rearrangement joins TRBV15 to TRBJ2-5; 7 bases align to TRBD1. Germline assignment: CDR1 LNHNV and CDR2 YYDKDF (reference sequence). V dropped 5 bases and J dropped 1; count of bases not matched to a gene: 4. The CDR3 contains 14 residues.

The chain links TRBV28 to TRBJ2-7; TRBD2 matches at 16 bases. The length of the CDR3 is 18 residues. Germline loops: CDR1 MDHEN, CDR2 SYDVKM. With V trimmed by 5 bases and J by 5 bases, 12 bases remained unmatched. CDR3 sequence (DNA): TGTGCCAGCAGTAAACGATCCGGGACTAGCGGGGGGGCCGACGAGCAGTACTTC. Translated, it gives CASSKRSGTSGGADEQYF.

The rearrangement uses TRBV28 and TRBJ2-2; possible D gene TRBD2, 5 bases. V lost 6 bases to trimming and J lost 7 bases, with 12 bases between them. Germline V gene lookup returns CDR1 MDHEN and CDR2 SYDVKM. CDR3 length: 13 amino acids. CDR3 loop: CASSQRGSGELFF. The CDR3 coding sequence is TGTGCCAGCAGCCAACGTGGGAGCGGGGAGCTGTTTTTT.

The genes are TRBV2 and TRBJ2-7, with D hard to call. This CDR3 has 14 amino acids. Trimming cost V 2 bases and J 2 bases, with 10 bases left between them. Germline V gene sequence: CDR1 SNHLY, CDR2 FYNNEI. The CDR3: CASSETPSAYEQYF. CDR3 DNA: TGTGCCAGCAGTGAAACCCCCAGCGCCTACGAGCAGTACTTC.

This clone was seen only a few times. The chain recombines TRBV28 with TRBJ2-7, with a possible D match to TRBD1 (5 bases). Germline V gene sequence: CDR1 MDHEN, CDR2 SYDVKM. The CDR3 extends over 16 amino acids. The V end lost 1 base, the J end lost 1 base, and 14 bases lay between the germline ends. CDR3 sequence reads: CASSLLSQGKSYEQYF. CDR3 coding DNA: TGTGCCAGCAGTTTATTATCCCAGGGAAAGTCCTACGAGCAGTACTTC.

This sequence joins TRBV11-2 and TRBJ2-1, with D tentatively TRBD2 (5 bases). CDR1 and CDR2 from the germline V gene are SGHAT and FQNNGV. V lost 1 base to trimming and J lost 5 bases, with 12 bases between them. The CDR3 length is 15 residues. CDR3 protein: CASSLGERKDNEQFF. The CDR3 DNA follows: TGTGCCAGCAGCTTAGGGGAGCGGAAGGACAATGAGCAGTTCTTC.

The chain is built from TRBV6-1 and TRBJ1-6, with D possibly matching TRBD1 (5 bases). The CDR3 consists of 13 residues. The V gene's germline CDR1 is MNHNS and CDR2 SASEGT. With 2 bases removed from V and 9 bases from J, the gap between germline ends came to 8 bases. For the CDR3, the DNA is TGTGCCAGCAGTGAACAGGGTAGTTCACCCCTCCACTTT. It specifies CASSEQGSSPLHF.

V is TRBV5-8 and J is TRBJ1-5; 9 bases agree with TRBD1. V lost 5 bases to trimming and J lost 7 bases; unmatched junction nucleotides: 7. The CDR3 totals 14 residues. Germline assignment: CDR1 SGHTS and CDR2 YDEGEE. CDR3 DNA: TGTGCCAGCAGGTCTACAGGGGGCGGGCAGCCCCAGCATTTT. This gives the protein CASRSTGGGQPQHF.

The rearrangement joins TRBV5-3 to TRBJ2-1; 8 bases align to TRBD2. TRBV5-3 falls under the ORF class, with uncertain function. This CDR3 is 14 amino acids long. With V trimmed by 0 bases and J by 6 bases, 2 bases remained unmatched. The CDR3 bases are TGTGCCAGAAGCTTGGTAGCGGGATGCAATGAGCAGTTCTTC. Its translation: CARSLVAGCNEQFF.

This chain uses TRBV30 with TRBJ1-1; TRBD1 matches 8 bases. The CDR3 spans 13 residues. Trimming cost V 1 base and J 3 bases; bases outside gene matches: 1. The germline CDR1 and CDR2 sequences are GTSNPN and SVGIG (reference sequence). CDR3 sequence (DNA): TGTGCCTGGAGTGCGGACAGGGACACTGAAGCTTTCTTT. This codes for CAWSADRDTEAFF.

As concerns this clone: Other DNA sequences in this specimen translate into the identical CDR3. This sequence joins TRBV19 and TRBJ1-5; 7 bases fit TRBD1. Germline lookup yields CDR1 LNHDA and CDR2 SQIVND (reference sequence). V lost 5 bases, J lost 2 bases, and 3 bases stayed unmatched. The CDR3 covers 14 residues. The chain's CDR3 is CASSPTGGNQPQHF. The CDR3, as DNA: TGTGCCAGTAGTCCCACAGGGGGCAATCAGCCCCAGCATTTT.

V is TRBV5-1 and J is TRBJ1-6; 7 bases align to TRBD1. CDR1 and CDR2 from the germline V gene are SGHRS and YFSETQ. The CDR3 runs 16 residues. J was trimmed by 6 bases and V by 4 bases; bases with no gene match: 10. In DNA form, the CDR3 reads TGCGCCAGCAGCCCCGGTGGACAGGCGTTTAATTCACCCCTCCACTTT. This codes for CASSPGGQAFNSPLHF. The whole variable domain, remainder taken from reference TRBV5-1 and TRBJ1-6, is KAGVTQTPRYLIKTRGQQVTLSCSPISGHRSVSWYQQTPGQGLQFLFEYFSETQRNKGNFPGRFSGRQFSNSRSEMNVSTLELGDSALYLCASSPGGQAFNSPLHFGNGTRLTVT.

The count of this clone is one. The DNA of the CDR3 is TGTGCCAGCAGCTTGGCCGGCGGGGGGTTCGAGACCCAGTACTTC. Protein: CASSLAGGGFETQYF. The rearrangement uses TRBV5-4 and TRBJ2-5, with 8 bases aligning to TRBD2. Per the germline V gene, CDR1 is SGHNT and CDR2 is YYREEE (reference sequence). J was trimmed by 5 bases and V by 0 bases; bases with no gene match: 6. There are 15 residues in the CDR3.

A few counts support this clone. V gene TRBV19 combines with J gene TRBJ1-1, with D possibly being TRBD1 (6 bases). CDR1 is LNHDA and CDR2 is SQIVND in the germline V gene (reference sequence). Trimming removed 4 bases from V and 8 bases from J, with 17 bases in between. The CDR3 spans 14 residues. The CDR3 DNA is TGTGCCAGTAGTACCCTACAGGGTGTGGCGGAAGCTTTCTTT. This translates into CASSTLQGVAEAFF.

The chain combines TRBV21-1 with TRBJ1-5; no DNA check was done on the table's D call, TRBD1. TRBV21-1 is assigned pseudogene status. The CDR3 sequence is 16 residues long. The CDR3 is CASSPSGKGEEQPQHF. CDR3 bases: TGTGCCAGCAGCCCCTCAGGAAAGGGGGAAGAACAGCCCCAGCATTTT.

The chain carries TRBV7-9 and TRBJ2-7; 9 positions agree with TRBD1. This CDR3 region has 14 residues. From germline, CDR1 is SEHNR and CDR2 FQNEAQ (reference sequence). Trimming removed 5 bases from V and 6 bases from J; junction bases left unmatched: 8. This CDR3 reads CASSLRDRVGEQYF. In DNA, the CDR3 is TGTGCCAGCAGCCTCCGGGACAGGGTTGGCGAGCAGTACTTC.

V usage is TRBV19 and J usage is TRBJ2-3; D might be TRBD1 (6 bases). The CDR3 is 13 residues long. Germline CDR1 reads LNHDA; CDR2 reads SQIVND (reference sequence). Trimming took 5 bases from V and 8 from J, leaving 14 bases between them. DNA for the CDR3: TGTGCCAGTAGTTCCCCGGACAGATCTACGCAGTATTTT. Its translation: CASSSPDRSTQYF.

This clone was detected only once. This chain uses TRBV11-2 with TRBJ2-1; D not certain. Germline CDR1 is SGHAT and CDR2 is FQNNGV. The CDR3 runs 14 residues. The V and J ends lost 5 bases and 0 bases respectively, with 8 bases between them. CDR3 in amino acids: CASSTAFSYNEQFF. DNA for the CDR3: TGTGCCAGCAGCACAGCATTCTCCTACAATGAGCAGTTCTTC.

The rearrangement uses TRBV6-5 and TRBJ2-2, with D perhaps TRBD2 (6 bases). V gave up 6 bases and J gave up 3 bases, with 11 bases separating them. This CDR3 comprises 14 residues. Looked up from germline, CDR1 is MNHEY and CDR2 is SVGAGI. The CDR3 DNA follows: TGTGCCAGCAGCCCCGCGGGGTACACCGGGGAGCTGTTTTTT. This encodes CASSPAGYTGELFF.

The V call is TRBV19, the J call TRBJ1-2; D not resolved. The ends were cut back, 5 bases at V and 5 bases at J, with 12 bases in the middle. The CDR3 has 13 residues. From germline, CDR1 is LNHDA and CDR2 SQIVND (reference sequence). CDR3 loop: CASSVPEAYGYTF. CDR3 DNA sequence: TGTGCCAGTAGTGTCCCGGAAGCGTATGGCTACACCTTC.

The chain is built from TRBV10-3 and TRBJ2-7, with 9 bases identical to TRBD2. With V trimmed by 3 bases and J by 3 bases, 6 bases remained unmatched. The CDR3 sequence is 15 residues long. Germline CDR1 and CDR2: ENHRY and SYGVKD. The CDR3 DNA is TGTGCCATCAGTGATTCAGGGACTAGCCTCTACGAGCAGTACTTC. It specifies CAISDSGTSLYEQYF.

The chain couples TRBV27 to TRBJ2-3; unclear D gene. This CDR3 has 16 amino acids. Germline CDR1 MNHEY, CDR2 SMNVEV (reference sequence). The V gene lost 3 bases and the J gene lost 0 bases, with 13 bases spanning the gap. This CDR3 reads CASSLTLAPSTDTQYF. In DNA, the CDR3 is TGTGCCAGCAGTTTGACTCTTGCCCCTAGCACAGATACGCAGTATTTT.

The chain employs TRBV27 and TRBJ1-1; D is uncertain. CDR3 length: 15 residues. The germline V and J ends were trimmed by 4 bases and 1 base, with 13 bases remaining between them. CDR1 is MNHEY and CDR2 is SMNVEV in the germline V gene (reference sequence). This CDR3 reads CASSSKSQPNTEAFF. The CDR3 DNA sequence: TGTGCCAGCAGTTCCAAATCACAACCGAACACTGAAGCTTTCTTT.

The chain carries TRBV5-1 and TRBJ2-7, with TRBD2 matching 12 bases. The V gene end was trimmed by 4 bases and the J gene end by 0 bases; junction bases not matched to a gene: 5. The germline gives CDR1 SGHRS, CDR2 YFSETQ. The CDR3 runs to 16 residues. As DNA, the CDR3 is TGCGCCAGCAGCCCTCCTAGCGGGAGGGGCTCCTACGAGCAGTACTTC. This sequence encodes CASSPPSGRGSYEQYF.